These 15 T cell receptor beta chains share one sample of origin, sequenced in a study of T cell changes during pregnancy in multiple sclerosis. The repertoire was sequenced with immunoSEQ multiplex PCR; TCRdb's copy has only in-frame clones and lacks some. The repertoire holds about 30,000 clones, with around 87% as singletons. The sample consisted of CD4+ T cells from peripheral blood mononuclear cells, taken in the third trimester of pregnancy. Receptor source: a female donor in good health, enrolled as a control in a pregnancy study.

The chain joins TRBV2 to TRBJ1-1; D not certain. From germline, CDR1 is SNHLY and CDR2 FYNNEI. V shed 2 bases and J shed 6 bases, with 7 bases lying between them. This CDR3 has 12 residues. CDR3 DNA sequence: TGTGCCAGCAGTGAACCCCTCTCTGAAGCTTTCTTT. Its translation is CASSEPLSEAFF.

The chain couples TRBV19 to TRBJ2-7; 10 bases are a match to TRBD2. CDR1 and CDR2 (germline): LNHDA, SQIVND (reference sequence). This CDR3 contains 16 residues. V gave up 0 bases and J gave up 3 bases; unmatched junction bases: 5. The CDR3 protein is CASSIDTSGRGYEQYF. CDR3 bases: TGTGCCAGTAGTATAGATACGAGCGGGAGGGGCTACGAGCAGTACTTC.

The J gene is TRBJ2-5, the V gene TRBV4-3; 7 nucleotides line up with TRBD2. Germline values: CDR1 LGHNA, CDR2 YSLEER. The CDR3 totals 16 residues. With V trimmed by 0 bases and J by 1 base, 5 bases remained unmatched. This chain's CDR3 is CASSQDTGGGQETQYF. CDR3 coding DNA: TGCGCCAGCAGCCAAGATACCGGCGGGGGCCAAGAGACCCAGTACTTC.

The V and J genes are TRBV2 and TRBJ1-4; D remains ambiguous. The CDR3 totals 15 residues. Trimming stripped 2 bases from V and 0 bases from J, with 7 bases between. Germline V gene sequence: CDR1 SNHLY, CDR2 FYNNEI. The CDR3 coding sequence is TGTGCCAGCAGTGAATCCCAGGCAACTAATGAAAAACTGTTTTTT. Translation gives CASSESQATNEKLFF.

The chain joins TRBV12-5 to TRBJ2-5; no clear D. The V gene lost 6 bases and the J gene lost 7 bases, with 15 bases spanning the gap. The V gene's germline CDR1 is LGHNT and CDR2 FRNRAP. The CDR3 loop spans 13 amino acids. The CDR3 is CASGKEQIVTQYF. CDR3 sequence (DNA): TGTGCTAGTGGCAAAGAACAGATCGTGACCCAGTACTTC.

This rearrangement joins TRBV6-4 to TRBJ1-3, with D perhaps TRBD1 (5 bases). CDR3 size: 14 residues. Trimming removed 3 bases from V and 5 bases from J, with 11 bases in between. Germline CDR1 is MRHNA and CDR2 is SNTAGT. The CDR3 here is CASSEGRERNTIYF. CDR3 nucleotides: TGTGCCAGCAGTGAGGGCAGGGAACGAAACACCATATATTTT.

This clone was seen once. The chain combines TRBV11-3 with TRBJ2-5, with a possible D match to TRBD1 (6 bases). This CDR3 comprises 14 residues. V was trimmed by 5 bases and J by 1 base, leaving 11 bases between them. Per germline, CDR1 SGHNT and CDR2 YENEEA. The CDR3 protein is CASSPGVSQETQYF. Here the CDR3 DNA reads TGTGCCAGCAGCCCAGGGGTTTCCCAAGAGACCCAGTACTTC. Supplemented by reference TRBV11-3 and TRBJ2-5, the full variable domain reads EAGVVQSPRYKIIEKKQPVAFWCNPISGHNTLYWYLQNLGQGPELLIRYENEEAVDDSQLPKDRFSAERLKGVDSTLKIQPAELGDSAVYLCASSPGVSQETQYFGPGTRLLVL.

The chain carries TRBV4-3 and TRBJ2-5; tentatively, D is TRBD1 (6 bases). Trimming cost V 0 bases and J 9 bases, with 14 bases left between them. CDR1 and CDR2 (germline): LGHNA, YSLEER. The CDR3 length is 14 residues. In DNA, the CDR3 is TGCGCCAGCAGCCAAGATGGGGGCCTTACGGCCCAGTACTTC. Protein product: CASSQDGGLTAQYF.

The chain uses TRBV18 and TRBJ1-2; 11 bases are shared with TRBD1. The germline V gene has CDR1 KGHSH and CDR2 LQKENI. V lost 2 bases to trimming and J lost 7 bases; unmatched junction nucleotides: 9. The CDR3 runs to 16 residues. The DNA of the CDR3 is TGTGCCAGCTCACCAGGACAGGGGGCATCCCTTGGTGGCTACACCTTC. It codes for CASSPGQGASLGGYTF.

This clone was detected a few times. The gene calls are TRBV10-3 and TRBJ2-1; TRBD2 matches at 8 bases. This CDR3 spans 15 amino acids. From germline, CDR1 is ENHRY and CDR2 SYGVKD. V trimming: 4 bases; J trimming: 6 bases; junction bases outside the gene matches: 8. This CDR3 reads CAISAQGLGSNEQFF. The CDR3 DNA is TGTGCCATCAGTGCCCAGGGACTAGGTAGCAATGAGCAGTTCTTC.

The chain employs TRBV10-3 and TRBJ1-2; no clear D. The CDR3 has 12 residues. Germline V CDR1 and CDR2: ENHRY, SYGVKD. Trimming left V 6 bases short and J 5 bases short, with 10 bases between. The CDR3 DNA is TGTGCCATCAGGGAGACACCTTATGGCTACACCTTC. It translates to CAIRETPYGYTF.

This clone has a single count. The gene calls are TRBV29-1 and TRBJ2-5; 11 nucleotides line up with TRBD2. Germline assignment: CDR1 SQVTM and CDR2 ANQGSEA. Trimming at V came to 4 bases and at J to 5 bases, leaving 3 bases not matched to a gene. There are 13 residues in the CDR3. This CDR3 is CSVVAGGPETQYF. CDR3 nucleotide sequence: TGCAGCGTTGTAGCGGGAGGGCCGGAGACCCAGTACTTC.

The chain employs TRBV4-1 and TRBJ2-5; the match to TRBD2 covers 11 bases. Germline CDR1 is MGHRA and CDR2 is YSYEKL. V shed 0 bases, J shed 2 bases, and the junction held 5 bases outside the gene matches. The CDR3 has 17 residues. DNA of the CDR3: TGCGCCAGCAGCCAAGACAGCGGGACTAGCGGACAAGAGACCCAGTACTTC. Translated: CASSQDSGTSGQETQYF.

The rearrangement links TRBV7-2 to TRBJ2-3; D ambiguous. CDR1 and CDR2 (germline): SGHTA, FQGNSA. The germline V and J ends were trimmed by 4 bases and 1 base, with 12 bases remaining between them. This CDR3 is built from 15 residues. CDR3 coding DNA: TGTGCCAGCAGCTCAAGCGTCCTGGGCACAGATACGCAGTATTTT. It translates to CASSSSVLGTDTQYF.

The V call is TRBV7-2, the J call TRBJ1-2; D possibly corresponds to TRBD1 (5 bases). The germline V and J ends were trimmed by 2 bases and 1 base, with 8 bases remaining between them. The germline gives CDR1 SGHTA, CDR2 FQGNSA. The length of the CDR3 is 14 residues. The CDR3: CASSLTGLNYGYTF. In DNA, the CDR3 is TGTGCCAGCAGCTTAACGGGACTTAACTATGGCTACACCTTC. Full variable domain (remainder filled in from reference TRBV7-2 and TRBJ1-2): GAGVSQSPSNKVTEKGKDVELRCDPISGHTALYWYRQSLGQGLEFLIYFQGNSAPDKSGLPSDRFSAERTGGSVSTLTIQRTQQEDSAVYLCASSLTGLNYGYTFGSGTRLTVV.